A single sample is the source of the 21 T cell receptor beta chains below, sequenced in a study of cytomegalovirus exposure and HLA in healthy donors. The PCR used 60 Vbeta and 13 Jbeta primers. Only in-frame clones appear in the TCRdb table, and some are missing; sequencing was by immunoSEQ multiplex PCR. The data contain roughly 200,000 clones, almost 85% of them singletons. The sequenced sample consisted of PBMCs. These receptors were obtained from a woman between 50 and 59 years old in good health and CMV-seronegative.

This rearrangement joins TRBV19 to TRBJ1-5; TRBD1 agrees at 7 bases. Germline-derived CDR1 and CDR2 are LNHDA and SQIVND (reference sequence). The CDR3 is 14 residues long. V lost 7 bases to trimming and J lost 4 bases; unmatched junction nucleotides: 7. The DNA for the CDR3 is TGTGCCAGTACCCGGGACAGACCTAATCAGCCCCAGCATTTT. Amino acids: CASTRDRPNQPQHF.

This sequence joins TRBV7-3 and TRBJ2-7; maybe TRBD1 (6 bases). Germline-derived CDR1 and CDR2 are SGHTA and FQGTGA. The CDR3 totals 16 residues. The germline V and J ends were trimmed by 3 bases and 3 bases, with 18 bases remaining between them. CDR3 sequence reads: CASSFRGPEGLYEQYF. The CDR3 nucleotides are TGTGCCAGCAGCTTCAGGGGCCCCGAGGGGCTCTACGAGCAGTACTTC.

The chain employs TRBV7-6 and TRBJ2-7; TRBD1 aligns across 7 bases. The CDR3 extends over 16 amino acids. Trimming took 0 bases from V and 3 from J; bases not matched to a gene: 8. Germline V gene sequence: CDR1 SGHVS, CDR2 FNYEAQ. The CDR3: CASSLASQGDYYEQYF. The CDR3 coding sequence is TGTGCCAGCAGCTTAGCGTCGCAGGGGGATTACTACGAGCAGTACTTC.

Remarks on this clone: The same CDR3 is also encoded by other DNA sequences in this sample. This chain links TRBV28 with TRBJ2-1; no definite D call. Germline CDR1 is MDHEN and CDR2 is SYDVKM. Trimming shortened V by 5 bases and J by 3 bases, and 5 bases separated the two germline ends. CDR3 length: 12 residues. The CDR3: CASSPLYNEQFF. The DNA for the CDR3 is TGTGCCAGCAGTCCCCTCTACAATGAGCAGTTCTTC.

This clone was recorded a few times. The V and J genes are TRBV5-4 and TRBJ2-3; TRBD2 might be the D (5 bases). V dropped 1 base and J dropped 6 bases, with 18 bases sitting between them. The CDR3 runs to 16 residues. CDR1 and CDR2 from the germline V gene are SGHNT and YYREEE (reference sequence). CDR3 sequence: CASSLFPAARSDTQYF. The CDR3 coding sequence is TGTGCCAGCAGCTTGTTCCCAGCGGCCAGATCCGATACGCAGTATTTT.

This clone came up a few times. The J gene is TRBJ2-5, the V gene TRBV7-7; D not certain. The CDR3 sequence is 13 residues long. The germline V gene has CDR1 SSHAT and CDR2 FNYEAQ (reference sequence). Trimming pared 5 bases from V and 2 bases from J, leaving 9 bases between. The chain's CDR3 is CASSSISQETQYF. The CDR3, as DNA: TGTGCCAGCAGCAGCATTAGTCAAGAGACCCAGTACTTC.

This rearrangement joins TRBV6-5 to TRBJ1-1; tentatively, D is TRBD1 (6 bases). The CDR3 has 14 amino acids. The V end was cut by 2 bases, the J end by 5 bases, with 12 bases between. In germline, CDR1 is MNHEY, CDR2 SVGAGI. CDR3 nucleotide sequence: TGTGCCAGCAGTTACGCGGGGGCGCATACTGAAGCTTTCTTT. This codes for CASSYAGAHTEAFF.

The rearrangement uses TRBV19 and TRBJ1-4; D not resolved. CDR1 and CDR2 from the germline V gene are LNHDA and SQIVND (reference sequence). There are 15 residues in the CDR3. Trimming stripped 3 bases from V and 6 bases from J, with 14 bases between. In nucleotides, the CDR3 is TGTGCCAGTAGTATGGGAGGACGGGAAGATGAAAAACTGTTTTTT. Translating it yields CASSMGGREDEKLFF. The full variable domain, in which reference TRBV19 and TRBJ1-4 provide the parts outside the CDR3, is DGGITQSPKYLFRKEGQNVTLSCEQNLNHDAMYWYRQDPGQGLRLIYYSQIVNDFQKGDIAEGYSVSREKKESFPLTVTSAQKNPTAFYLCASSMGGREDEKLFFGSGTQLSVL.

This chain joins TRBV30 and TRBJ2-4; weak D call: TRBD1 (5 bases). This CDR3 contains 17 residues. The germline V and J ends were trimmed by 0 bases and 1 base, with 16 bases remaining between them. Per germline, CDR1 GTSNPN and CDR2 SVGIG (reference sequence). The CDR3 sequence is CAWSVKIEGAAKNIQYF. The CDR3 DNA reads TGTGCCTGGAGTGTAAAGATCGAAGGGGCGGCCAAAAACATTCAGTACTTC.

CDR3: CAGEGTTLNTGELFF. DNA for the CDR3: TGTGCCGGAGAGGGCACAACCCTGAACACCGGGGAGCTGTTTTTT. The V gene is TRBV28, the J gene TRBJ2-2; TRBD2 might be the D (5 bases). The CDR3 spans 15 residues. With 11 bases removed from V and 1 base from J, the gap between germline ends came to 17 bases. CDR1 and CDR2 (germline): MDHEN, SYDVKM.

This clone was seen only a few times. This chain uses TRBV15 with TRBJ1-4; 9 bases fit TRBD1. Germline CDR1 is LNHNV and CDR2 is YYDKDF (reference sequence). V trimming: 8 bases; J trimming: 10 bases; junction bases outside the gene matches: 8. The CDR3 length is 13 residues. CDR3 loop: CATSGTGPRKLFF. The CDR3 nucleotides are TGTGCCACCTCCGGGACAGGGCCAAGAAAACTGTTTTTT.

The V gene is TRBV9, the J gene TRBJ1-2; 8 nucleotides align to TRBD1. The CDR3 loop spans 15 amino acids. In germline, CDR1 is SGDLS, CDR2 YYNGEE. The trim removed 6 bases at V and 1 base at J, leaving 8 bases unmatched. The CDR3 loop is CASTPQGQDNYGYTF. CDR3 nucleotides: TGTGCCAGCACCCCACAGGGACAGGATAACTATGGCTACACCTTC. Complete variable domain (other parts from reference TRBV9 and TRBJ1-2): DSGVTQTPKHLITATGQRVTLRCSPRSGDLSVYWYQQSLDQGLQFLIQYYNGEERAKGNILERFSAQQFPDLHSELNLSSLELGDSALYFCASTPQGQDNYGYTFGSGTRLTVV.

This chain connects TRBV7-9 to TRBJ2-5, with unresolved D. The germline V gene encodes CDR1 SEHNR and CDR2 FQNEAQ (reference sequence). Trimming stripped 0 bases from V and 5 bases from J, with 16 bases between. The CDR3 sequence is 16 residues long. CDR3 nucleotides: TGTGCCAGCAGCTTAGCGATCGGAACCCTCGGGGAGACCCAGTACTTC. The encoded protein is CASSLAIGTLGETQYF.

V and J are TRBV6-1 and TRBJ1-3; 8 bases are shared with TRBD1. The length of the CDR3 is 18 residues. CDR1 is MNHNS, CDR2 SASEGT, per germline. Trimming at V came to 3 bases and at J to 4 bases, leaving 14 bases not matched to a gene. The CDR3 sequence is CASSDYPGGLREGNTIYF. In DNA form, the CDR3 reads TGTGCCAGCAGTGACTACCCAGGGGGCTTAAGGGAAGGAAACACCATATATTTT.

This sequence joins TRBV28 and TRBJ2-7; TRBD2 might be the D (5 bases). The CDR3 has 12 residues. In germline, CDR1 is MDHEN, CDR2 SYDVKM. Trimming stripped 11 bases from V and 4 bases from J, with 15 bases between. The CDR3 spells CAAGTPRYEQYF. In DNA form, the CDR3 reads TGTGCCGCGGGTACCCCTCGTTACGAGCAGTACTTC.

The genes are TRBV28 and TRBJ1-5; no definite D call. CDR1 and CDR2 from the germline V gene are MDHEN and SYDVKM. The V end was cut by 3 bases, the J end by 1 base, with 4 bases between. This CDR3 comprises 13 residues. The CDR3 spells CASSLSSNQPQHF. In DNA, the CDR3 is TGTGCCAGCAGTTTGAGCAGCAATCAGCCCCAGCATTTT.

This chain uses TRBV6-1 with TRBJ2-3; TRBD2 agrees at 11 bases. V lost 3 bases to trimming and J lost 0 bases; unmatched junction nucleotides: 5. The CDR3 spans 17 residues. Germline V CDR1 and CDR2: MNHNS, SASEGT. The CDR3 DNA is TGTGCCAGCAGTGATTTTCGACTAGCGGGAAGCACAGATACGCAGTATTTT. This encodes CASSDFRLAGSTDTQYF.

V is TRBV7-6 and J is TRBJ2-2; possibly TRBD1 for D (5 bases). Trimming shortened V by 5 bases and J by 0 bases, and 7 bases separated the two germline ends. The CDR3 extends over 14 amino acids. Germline V lookup: CDR1 SGHVS, CDR2 FNYEAQ. The CDR3 nucleotides are TGTGCCAGCAGCCCAGGGTCGAACACCGGGGAGCTGTTTTTT. It is translated as CASSPGSNTGELFF.

The genes are TRBV4-1 and TRBJ2-5; tentatively, D is TRBD1 (6 bases). Germline loops: CDR1 MGHRA, CDR2 YSYEKL. The V and J ends lost 3 bases and 1 base respectively, with 9 bases between them. There are 14 residues in the CDR3. CDR3 nucleotides: TGCGCCAGCAGCCACCAGGGGTTCCAAGAGACCCAGTACTTC. Translation: CASSHQGFQETQYF.

The chain couples TRBV6-5 to TRBJ1-2; 7 nucleotides align to TRBD1. This CDR3 region has 15 residues. The J segment lost 0 bases and the V segment lost 6 bases, leaving 7 bases of the junction unmatched. Germline values: CDR1 MNHEY, CDR2 SVGAGI. CDR3 DNA: TGTGCCAGCAGAGGGACAGCTAGAGCTAACTATGGCTACACCTTC. Protein: CASRGTARANYGYTF.

This sequence joins TRBV5-1 and TRBJ1-3; the match to TRBD1 covers 10 bases. CDR1 is SGHRS, CDR2 YFSETQ, per germline. The CDR3 consists of 15 residues. The V and J ends lost 1 base and 8 bases, in that order; junction bases with no gene match: 6. In DNA, the CDR3 is TGCGCCAGCAGCTTGACTGGACAGGGGGGCGACACCATATATTTT. It is translated as CASSLTGQGGDTIYF.